In this sample, the clone carrying this TCR beta chain turned up many times. Its target is unknown. Described time point: newly diagnosed GD, antithyroid drugs for less than 3 months. PBMCs were the source of the RNA used for TCR sequencing. Investigators prepared the TCR beta libraries by applying iRepertoire HTBI primers and Arm-PCR of CDR3 regions. TCRdb recomputed calls from the multiplex PCR reads with MiXCR, one row per CDR3 protein. The sample includes around 320,000 distinct CDR3 sequences, over 15% of them seen just once. These data belong to a study of regulatory T cells in long-lasting Graves disease. General study results and limits: Whereas new patients shared 966 public clonotypes, persistent patients shared more, at under 3,500. There was favoring of TRBV28, TRBJ1-2 and TRBJ2-5 in persistent disease.

V was clipped by 6 bases and J by 4 bases, with 16 bases between them. The CDR3 runs to 14 residues. Germline CDR1 reads MNHNS; CDR2 reads SASEGT. The sample was also reused in another study, on T cells in Graves' hyperthyroidism and ophthalmopathy.

The rearrangement joins TRBV6-1 to TRBJ2-7; perhaps TRBD1 as D (5 bases). This specimen consisted of peripheral blood mononuclear cells (PBMCs), obtained at new diagnosis, from a patient treated with antithyroid drugs. The clonotype was recovered from a man aged 40-55 years with Graves disease. The CDR3 DNA reads TGTGCCAGCAGGCGCTCGACAGACTCTTACGAGCAGTACTTC. Protein: CASRRSTDSYEQYF.